The T cell receptor (beta chain) under discussion was sequenced for a study of T cells after posttransplantation cyclophosphamide (dated by TCRdb to the mid-2010s). General notes on the study: Using TRB sequencing, the study followed how the T cell repertoire rebuilt after myeloablative bone marrow transplantation with posttransplantation cyclophosphamide given as GVHD prophylaxis. Samples from roughly 32 PTCy-treated patients, along with samples from roughly 15 of their related bone marrow donors, underwent antigen receptor sequencing. Blood from all 30 or so PTCy patients with 1-year posttransplant specimens was subjected to TRB sequencing. TRB sequencing was also done on up to about 3 additional blood samples from 2 to 5.2 years after transplant in 3 patients, and on pretransplant blood from several patients. Because TRA and TRB clonality correlated tightly in under ten samples, the subsequent TCR analyses were limited to TRB only. Public TRB sequences were searched against a database of over 3,000 sequences associated with responses to pathogens, tumor antigens, self-antigens and alloantigens. The paper's findings and limits, for the study overall: At 1-2 months, donor-recipient similarity was low but rose over the first year, and the later blood repertoires were often dominated by donor CD8+ memory clones. Across the 45 to 55 patients, TRB clonality was highly associated with recipient CMV seropositivity and CMV reactivation, and diversity with PTCy was similar to that in the CNI/methotrexate controls. The TRB repertoires of T cells infiltrating skin or the GI tract showed only limited overlap with the TRB repertoires found in blood.

This clone was recorded many times. The target of this receptor is not known. No much larger clone is present one base from it, and per-base qualities are unavailable. Genomic DNA was used for TRB sequencing, which was performed with the immunoSEQ assay at survey resolution or with the hsTCRB kit. The authors' analysis ran thus. The immunoSEQ software handled initial read processing, and the LymphoSeq R package was used for repertoire analyses. Clonality was computed as 1 minus normalized Shannon entropy; Gini coefficient was also calculated for each TRB dataset. Phenotypes of unsorted samples were inferred by mapping TRB sequences from sorted subsets of the recipient or donor onto unsorted samples of the same recipient. TCRdb took over this immuneACCESS table, retaining in-frame rearrangements with V and J assigned. Such tables are incomplete; in checked studies, under half of the missing clones stem from an unresolved V gene, and the remainder is unexplained. V, J and clone size derive from that table, while D and trimming were established from the DNA sequence. For this sample, 10,000 to 12,000 clones appear and none is a singleton. The ten largest account for about 15% of the sample.

This sample's treatment or condition label indicates: high-dose cyclophosphamide on days +3 and +4 as single-agent GVHD prophylaxis. Busulfan and fludarabine conditioning, a related or unrelated marrow graft, and cyclophosphamide on days +3 and +4 were given to PTCy patients. The PTCy-treated patients were drawn from a prospective, multi-institutional clinical trial. Peripheral blood and bone marrow mononuclear cells were isolated by Ficoll-Hypaque density centrifugation and were cryopreserved. The V end gives up 8 bases and the J end 3 bases, leaving 9 bases in the junction not matched to a gene. Via the germline V gene, CDR1 is SGHAT and CDR2 FQNNGV. From the cysteine through the phenylalanine, the CDR3 covers 14 amino acids. Kept here is only the CDR3 DNA, which spans 42 bases and is read in frame from base 1.

The receptor chain draws on TRBV11-2 and TRBJ2-5; 7 junctional bases match TRBD2. This TCR was recovered from a female patient in her thirties or forties who received an allogeneic stem cell transplant from a related donor, was CMV-positive, and had no GVHD. Following transplantation, T cells from the graft donor may be among those present. The sample in question was PBMCs, obtained after allogeneic stem cell transplant with posttransplant cyclophosphamide. The CDR3: CASSRSLAEETQYF. The sequenced DNA is TGTGCCAGCTCGAGGTCGCTAGCGGAAGAGACCCAGTACTTC.